One and the same sample provided the 8 T cell receptor beta chains below, sequenced in a study of T-cell memory formation after mild COVID-19. TCRdb ran MiXCR on the 5' RACE reads and lists one entry per CDR3 protein. This table holds hundreds of thousands of distinct CDR3 sequences, about a fifth found once. The sample comprised PBMCs or a T cell subset sorted from them (not recorded which). The receptors come from an adult woman who had mild COVID-19 (a few samples of this study predate the infection). Cell type and time point are not known.

This clonotype has a handful of counts. The gene calls are TRBV15 and TRBJ2-1, with D uncertain. Germline CDR1 reads LNHNV; CDR2 reads YYDKDF (reference sequence). V lost 0 bases and J 1 base, leaving 7 bases between the germline ends. CDR3 length: 15 amino acids. The CDR3 region is CATSRDPGSYNEQFF. The CDR3 DNA follows: TGTGCCACCAGCAGAGATCCCGGTTCCTACAATGAGCAGTTCTTC.

This clonotype was seen only a few times. The chain links TRBV4-3 to TRBJ1-1, with a possible D match to TRBD1 (5 bases). The germline gives CDR1 LGHNA, CDR2 YSLEER. Trimming removed 4 bases at V and 1 base at J, with 13 bases between. The CDR3 loop spans 15 amino acids. Here the CDR3 reads CASSRTGQRNTEAFF. CDR3 DNA: TGCGCCAGCAGCCGAACAGGACAAAGGAACACTGAAGCTTTCTTT.

This clonotype has a count of ten or more. V and J are TRBV12-3 or TRBV12-4 and TRBJ2-2; 7 positions match TRBD1. CDR3 length: 16 residues. J gave up 0 bases and V 5 bases, and 6 bases lay outside the gene matches. CDR3 DNA sequence: TGTGCCAGCAGTCCCTGGGACAGATCGAACACCGGGGAGCTGTTTTTT. Translating it yields CASSPWDRSNTGELFF.

In this sample, this clonotype turned up a few times. The V call is TRBV27, the J call TRBJ2-2; D is unresolved. This CDR3 has 15 amino acids. Trimming pared 3 bases from V and 4 bases from J, leaving 12 bases between. Looked up from germline, CDR1 is MNHEY and CDR2 is SMNVEV (reference sequence). The CDR3 bases are TGTGCCAGCAGTTTCTCCCACAAGGGCACCGGGGAGCTGTTTTTT. Encoded protein: CASSFSHKGTGELFF.

This clonotype was seen a few times. This chain's CDR3 is CASSLRDGFTGELFF. CDR3 DNA sequence: TGTGCCAGCAGTTTAAGGGACGGCTTCACCGGGGAGCTGTTTTTT. The chain couples TRBV12-3 or TRBV12-4 to TRBJ2-2; the D gene could be TRBD1 or TRBD2 (5 bases each). The CDR3 sequence is 15 residues long. The germline V and J ends were trimmed by 2 bases and 4 bases, with 11 bases remaining between them.

This clonotype was counted only a few times. The chain has TRBV20-1 and TRBJ2-5; 12 bases align to TRBD2. The length of the CDR3 is 19 residues. Per the germline V gene, CDR1 is DFQATT and CDR2 is SNEGSKA (reference sequence). V lost 5 bases, J lost 5 bases, and 21 bases stayed unmatched. This CDR3 reads CSADLVPGLAGGSRETQYF. Written as DNA, the CDR3 is TGCAGTGCTGACCTGGTCCCGGGACTAGCGGGCGGGTCCCGGGAGACCCAGTACTTC.

CDR3: CASSSGGLRNEQFF. CDR3 nucleotides: TGTGCCAGCAGCTCAGGGGGACTAAGGAATGAGCAGTTCTTC. V and J are TRBV7-9 and TRBJ2-1; D may match TRBD1 or TRBD2 (7 bases each). Deletions cut 4 bases from V and 7 bases from J, with 14 bases between. The CDR3 totals 14 residues. Germline V lookup: CDR1 SEHNR, CDR2 FQNEAQ (reference sequence).

V is TRBV19 and J is TRBJ2-7; D possibly corresponds to TRBD1 (6 bases). The germline gives CDR1 LNHDA, CDR2 SQIVND (reference sequence). Trimming stripped 11 bases from V and 5 bases from J, with 19 bases between. This CDR3 is built from 13 residues. CDR3 loop: CAPTGRMHDEQYF. The CDR3, as DNA: TGTGCCCCAACAGGGAGAATGCATGACGAGCAGTACTTC.